The rows below give T cell receptor beta chains drawn from one sample of a study of T cells in localized non-small cell lung cancer. Generated by immunoSEQ multiplex PCR, the TCRdb table keeps only in-frame clones and is missing some. This sample carries 1,500 or so clones, roughly a quarter of them seen once, and the ten largest clones take 20% to 25%. The starting material was lung tumor tissue, obtained before any cancer treatment. The receptors were sampled from a male donor older than 55 with stage III lung adenocarcinoma. Both conserved end residues are part of each CDR3. D genes are given only for firm matches. The size entry is marked missing in some rows and otherwise reads once, few, many or a size class.

d_call,clone_size,v_call,cdr3_length,j_call,cdr3_nt,cdr3_aa
.,few,TRBV9,13,TRBJ1-1,TGTGCCAGCGACGGGGGAGTGAACACTGAAGCTTTCTTT,CASDGGVNTEAFF
.,.,TRBV10-2,13,TRBJ2-5,TGCGCCAGCAGCCCCAGGGGCCAAGAGACCCAGTACTTC,CASSPRGQETQYF
TRBD2,medium-sized,TRBV11-3,14,TRBJ2-5,TGTGCCAGCAGGTCGGGACTAGACCAAGAGACCCAGTACTTC,CASRSGLDQETQYF
TRBD2,.,TRBV7-7,15,TRBJ2-1,TGTGCCAGCAGCCCCTTGACTAGCGGGGGGGCTGAGCAGTTCTTC,CASSPLTSGGAEQFF
.,medium-sized,TRBV2,16,TRBJ1-3,TGTGCCAGCAGCGTAGTGGGGGGGGGCTCTGGAAACACCATATATTTT,CASSVVGGGSGNTIYF
.,.,TRBV11-3,17,TRBJ2-4,TGTGCCAGCAGCTTATTACGCGGTAGTGGGACCAAAAACATTCAGTACTTC,CASSLLRGSGTKNIQYF
.,few,TRBV6-8,14,TRBJ1-1,TGTGCCAGCAGACCCACCCGGGGCGGATCCAAAGCTTTCTTT,CASRPTRGGSKAFF
.,large,TRBV11-3,18,TRBJ1-1,TGTGCCAGCAGCGCGGTACCCGGGGGCGCGGGAGAGGACACTGAAGCTTTCTTT,CASSAVPGGAGEDTEAFF
.,large,TRBV10-3,13,TRBJ2-1,TGTGCCATCAGTGAGTCAGTTGAGAATGAGCAGTTCTTC,CAISESVENEQFF
.,.,TRBV29-1,12,TRBJ1-2,TGCAGCGTTGCGGGGGCGGGGTATGGCTACACCTTC,CSVAGAGYGYTF
.,medium-sized,TRBV9,13,TRBJ2-7,TGTGCCAGCAGTGAAGTCAGCTTCTACGAGCAGTACTTC,CASSEVSFYEQYF
.,few,TRBV6-8,13,TRBJ1-2,TGTGCCAGCAGGACCCAAGAGGGTTATGGCTACACCTTC,CASRTQEGYGYTF
TRBD2,few,TRBV9,15,TRBJ2-3,TGTGCCAGCAGTCTTAGCGGGGGGGTCACAGATACGCAGTATTTT,CASSLSGGVTDTQYF
.,few,TRBV6-8,13,TRBJ1-1,TGTGCCAGCAGGGACAGACAGAACACTGAAGCTTTCTTT,CASRDRQNTEAFF
TRBD2,few,TRBV28,18,TRBJ2-7,TGTGCCAGCAGTTTAGCCAGATTCCTAGCGGGGACCCACTACGAGCAGTACTTC,CASSLARFLAGTHYEQYF
.,.,TRBV7-6,14,TRBJ2-7,TGTGCTAGCAGCTTCGGGGACGGTCCCTACGAGCAGTACTTC,CASSFGDGPYEQYF
.,few,TRBV23-1,13,TRBJ2-7,TGCGCCAGCAGCAGGGGACAAATTTACGAGCAGTACTTC,CASSRGQIYEQYF
TRBD1,few,TRBV6-8,15,TRBJ1-6,TGTGCCAGCAGCCGGGACGGACAGGGCGATTCACCCCTCCACTTT,CASSRDGQGDSPLHF
.,.,TRBV6-8,15,TRBJ2-2,TGTGCCAGCATCATACGGGGCACGAACACCGGGGAGCTGTTTTTT,CASIIRGTNTGELFF
.,.,TRBV19,16,TRBJ2-1,TGTGCCAGTAGTATAGGACAGGGAGGGCTTTACAATGAGCAGTTCTTC,CASSIGQGGLYNEQFF
.,.,TRBV19,14,TRBJ2-2,TGTGCCAGTAGTAGATCCGGGGCACCGGGTGAGCTGTTTTTT,CASSRSGAPGELFF
TRBD2,.,TRBV11-3,14,TRBJ2-7,TGTGCCAGCAGCTTAGGCCTAGCGGGGGACGAGCAGTACTTC,CASSLGLAGDEQYF
.,medium-sized,TRBV11-3,14,TRBJ1-2,TGTGCCAGCAGCTCAGGAGCGGGGGACTATGGCTACACCTTC,CASSSGAGDYGYTF
.,few,TRBV11-3,15,TRBJ1-1,TGTGCCAGCAGCCCTCTCTTACTCGGGAGGACTGAAGCTTTCTTT,CASSPLLLGRTEAFF
.,large,TRBV6-8,13,TRBJ1-1,TGTGCCAGCAGTTACCGGGGTATGTCTGAAGCTTTCTTT,CASSYRGMSEAFF
TRBD1,.,TRBV10-3,16,TRBJ2-3,TGTGCCATCAGTGAGCCGGGACAGGGGGTCTCAGATACGCAGTATTTT,CAISEPGQGVSDTQYF
.,.,TRBV10-2,15,TRBJ1-5,TGCGCCAGCAGGGCAGGGGAAGAGAGCAATCAGCCCCAGCATTTT,CASRAGEESNQPQHF
.,.,TRBV29-1,12,TRBJ1-1,TGCAGCGTTGAATTTCTTGGCACTGAAGCTTTCTTT,CSVEFLGTEAFF
.,.,TRBV29-1,13,TRBJ1-2,TGCAGCGTAGCAAGTGTCACTAACTATGGCTACACCTTC,CSVASVTNYGYTF
.,.,TRBV19,13,TRBJ2-3,TGTGCCAGTAGTGTGCAGGCTGGCTTTGAGCAGTATTTT,CASSVQAGFEQYF
.,few,TRBV9,12,TRBJ1-5,TGTGCCAGCGGCCGGGTAAATCAGCCCCAGCATTTT,CASGRVNQPQHF
TRBD2,.,TRBV28,14,TRBJ2-3,TGTGCCAGCAGCCCAAGCGGGGAGATAGATACGCAGTATTTT,CASSPSGEIDTQYF
.,.,TRBV30,14,TRBJ1-1,TGTGCCTGGGAGACGATCGCAGGGGCTTCTGAAGCTTTCTTT,CAWETIAGASEAFF
.,.,TRBV30,12,TRBJ2-5,TGTGCCTGGAGTGATTTACGAGAGACCCAGTACTTC,CAWSDLRETQYF
.,few,TRBV12-5,12,TRBJ2-1,TGTGCCAGCCGCCGATCTTTGGTTGAGCAGTTCTTC,CASRRSLVEQFF
.,.,TRBV19,12,TRBJ2-7,TGTGCCAGTAGTAGGGGGGCCTACGAGCAGTACTTC,CASSRGAYEQYF
.,medium-sized,TRBV11-3,15,TRBJ2-3,TGTGCCAGCAGCTTGGATGCGGGAAACACAGATACGCAGTATTTT,CASSLDAGNTDTQYF
.,.,TRBV6-8,12,TRBJ1-5,TGTGCCACCCATACTGGGGGTCAGCCCCAGCATTTT,CATHTGGQPQHF
.,large,TRBV19,14,TRBJ1-1,TGTGCCAGTAGTCCTCAAGTTATGAACACTGAAGCTTTCTTT,CASSPQVMNTEAFF
.,.,TRBV9,14,TRBJ1-2,TGTGCCAGCAGTGAACAGGGTGTAAACTATGGCTACACCTTC,CASSEQGVNYGYTF
TRBD1,few,TRBV6-8,14,TRBJ1-2,TGTGCCAGCACTCCGACAGGGCCTCACTATGGCTACACCTTC,CASTPTGPHYGYTF
.,few,TRBV5-1,15,TRBJ2-7,TGCGCCAGCAGCTTGGACTCTTCCAGCTCCTACGAGCAGTACTTC,CASSLDSSSSYEQYF
.,.,TRBV18,13,TRBJ1-5,TGTGCCAGCTCACCGGAAGAAAGCACGCCCCAGCATTTT,CASSPEESTPQHF
TRBD1,.,TRBV11-3,15,TRBJ2-3,TGTGCCAGCAGCTTATACAGGGGGAATGCAGATACGCAGTATTTT,CASSLYRGNADTQYF